This TCR beta chain appears in the sequencing data of a study of shared clonotypes between healthy human individuals. The junction had 11 bases not matched to a gene; V was cut back by 5 bases and J by 2 bases. There are 16 residues in the CDR3. The V gene's germline CDR1 is SGHAT and CDR2 FQNNGV. The protocol was immunoSEQ multiplex PCR, while the TCRdb copy is restricted to in-frame clones and leaves out a portion. The profile shows more than 2,000,000 clones, around 94% of them singletons. The chain links TRBV11-2 to TRBJ2-7, with 8 nucleotides matching TRBD2. What was sequenced was naive CD4+ T cells sorted from blood. Subset given: CD45RA+ positively selected. The receptor comes from a man aged 18 to 29 in good health. The CDR3 nucleotides are TGTGCCAGCAGCGTAAAGGCGGGAGGAAGGACCTACGAGCAGTACTTC. This encodes CASSVKAGGRTYEQYF.